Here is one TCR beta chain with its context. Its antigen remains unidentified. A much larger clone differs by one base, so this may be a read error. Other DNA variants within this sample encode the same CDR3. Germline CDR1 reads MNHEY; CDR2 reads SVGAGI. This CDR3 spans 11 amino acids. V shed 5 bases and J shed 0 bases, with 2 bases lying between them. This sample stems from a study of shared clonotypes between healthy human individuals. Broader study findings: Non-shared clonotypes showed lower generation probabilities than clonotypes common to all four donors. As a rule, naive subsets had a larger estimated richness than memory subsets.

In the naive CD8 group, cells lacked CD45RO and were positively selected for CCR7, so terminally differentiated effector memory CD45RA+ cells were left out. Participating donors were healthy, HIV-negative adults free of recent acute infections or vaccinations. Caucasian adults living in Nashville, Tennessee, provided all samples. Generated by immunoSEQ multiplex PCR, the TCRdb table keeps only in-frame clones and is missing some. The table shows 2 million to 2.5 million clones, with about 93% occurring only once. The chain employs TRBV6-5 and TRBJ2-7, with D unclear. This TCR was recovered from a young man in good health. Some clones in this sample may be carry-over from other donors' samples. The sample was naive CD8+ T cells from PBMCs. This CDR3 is CASSASYEQYF. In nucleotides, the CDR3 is TGTGCCAGCAGTGCCTCCTACGAGCAGTACTTC.